Following are 6 T cell receptor beta chains from one sample sequenced in a study of cytomegalovirus exposure and HLA in healthy donors. Some clones are missing from TCRdb's copy, which holds only in-frame ones; the method was immunoSEQ multiplex PCR. Here the sample spans roughly 47,000 clones, over 85% being singletons. The sample was PBMCs. The receptors originated from a young woman in good health and CMV-seronegative.

The chain carries TRBV6-1 and TRBJ1-5; TRBD1 aligns across 7 bases. This CDR3 spans 14 amino acids. V trimming: 6 bases; J trimming: 2 bases; junction bases outside the gene matches: 4. CDR1 and CDR2 from the germline V gene are MNHNS and SASEGT. This chain's CDR3 is CASRGQGGNQPQHF. CDR3 DNA sequence: TGTGCCAGCAGAGGTCAGGGGGGCAATCAGCCCCAGCATTTT.

The chain links TRBV28 to TRBJ2-2, with D unresolved. The CDR3 contains 14 residues. The germline V and J ends were trimmed by 3 bases and 4 bases, with 9 bases remaining between them. Germline V gene lookup returns CDR1 MDHEN and CDR2 SYDVKM. The CDR3 DNA is TGTGCCAGCAGTTTGCCCTCGCGCACCGGGGAGCTGTTTTTT. Amino acids: CASSLPSRTGELFF.

The chain is built from TRBV27 and TRBJ2-5; TRBD1 agrees at 7 bases. CDR1 and CDR2 (germline): MNHEY, SMNVEV (reference sequence). This CDR3 is built from 14 residues. The trim removed 0 bases at V and 5 bases at J, leaving 3 bases unmatched. DNA of the CDR3: TGTGCCAGCAGTTTATCTGACAGGGTCGAGACCCAGTACTTC. Protein: CASSLSDRVETQYF.

V and J are TRBV10-3 and TRBJ1-1; D gene uncertain. V shed 0 bases and J shed 4 bases, with 12 bases lying between them. The germline CDR1 and CDR2 sequences are ENHRY and SYGVKD. This CDR3 is built from 15 residues. The chain's CDR3 is CAISESRALPTEAFF. The CDR3, as DNA: TGTGCCATCAGTGAGTCGAGGGCCCTCCCCACTGAAGCTTTCTTT.

J is TRBJ2-1 and V is TRBV11-2, with D perhaps TRBD2 (5 bases). The CDR3 length is 13 residues. The germline V and J ends were trimmed by 5 bases and 7 bases, with 12 bases remaining between them. Germline loops: CDR1 SGHAT, CDR2 FQNNGV. CDR3 in DNA: TGTGCCAGCAGCCCCACTAGTCGGAATGAGCAGTTCTTC. It specifies CASSPTSRNEQFF.

The chain employs TRBV30 and TRBJ2-1, with 10 nucleotides matching TRBD2. The V and J ends lost 5 bases and 4 bases, in that order; junction bases with no gene match: 8. There are 15 residues in the CDR3. Germline assignment: CDR1 GTSNPN and CDR2 SVGIG (reference sequence). This CDR3 reads CAWGTGTSDYNEQFF. The CDR3 region has the DNA TGTGCCTGGGGGACCGGGACTAGCGATTACAATGAGCAGTTCTTC. The complete variable domain, with remaining parts taken from reference TRBV30 and TRBJ2-1, reads SQTIHQWPATLVQPVGSPLSLECTVEGTSNPNLYWYRQAAGRGLQLLFYSVGIGQISSEVPQNLSASRPQDRQFILSSKKLLLSDSGFYLCAWGTGTSDYNEQFFGPGTRLTVL.